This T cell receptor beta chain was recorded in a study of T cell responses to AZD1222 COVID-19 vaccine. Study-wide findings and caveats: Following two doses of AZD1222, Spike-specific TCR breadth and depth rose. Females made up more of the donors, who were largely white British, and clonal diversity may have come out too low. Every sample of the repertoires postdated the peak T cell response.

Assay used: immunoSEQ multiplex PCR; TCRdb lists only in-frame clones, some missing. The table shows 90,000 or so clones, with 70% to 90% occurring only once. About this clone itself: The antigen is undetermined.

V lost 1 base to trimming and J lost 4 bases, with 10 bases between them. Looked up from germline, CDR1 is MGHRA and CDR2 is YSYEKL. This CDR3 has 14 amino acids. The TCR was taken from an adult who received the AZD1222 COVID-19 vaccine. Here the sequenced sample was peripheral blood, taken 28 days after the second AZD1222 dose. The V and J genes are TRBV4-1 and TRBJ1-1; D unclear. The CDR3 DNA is TGCGCCAGCAGCCAAGGTATGGAGTCCACTGAAGCTTTCTTT. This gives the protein CASSQGMESTEAFF.